This TCR beta chain was identified during a study of blood T cell repertoires in COVID-19. Libraries were prepared by immunoSEQ multiplex PCR; TCRdb keeps only in-frame clonotypes and omits some of them. The data contain 70,000 to 100,000 clones, 85% to 90% of them singletons. V shed 2 bases and J 8 bases; nucleotides not matched to a gene: 8. CDR3 length: 16 residues. Germline-derived CDR1 and CDR2 are LGHNA and YNFKEQ. The chain joins TRBV4-2 to TRBJ2-1; 11 bases are shared with TRBD2. The source of this sequence is a woman of 80 years or more with active COVID-19. The source material was peripheral blood. The CDR3 DNA reads as TGTGCCAGCAGCCAATTGACTAGCGGGAAGGGGGATGAGCAGTTCTTC. Translation gives CASSQLTSGKGDEQFF.